Below are 4 T cell receptor beta chains sequenced from a single sample in a study of cytomegalovirus exposure and HLA in healthy donors. The PCR employed 60 Vbeta primers together with 13 Jbeta primers. Method: immunoSEQ multiplex PCR; TCRdb's copy keeps in-frame clones and lacks some. The sample has some 91,000 clones, around 77% seen once; the top ten hold around 3.5%. Material for sequencing was PBMCs. Receptors were obtained from a man aged 40-49 years in good health and CMV-seronegative.

The sample holds one count of this clone. The chain links TRBV5-1 to TRBJ1-4; TRBD1 might be the D (6 bases). The V and J ends lost 3 bases and 2 bases respectively, with 17 bases between them. The length of the CDR3 is 17 residues. Germline loops: CDR1 SGHRS, CDR2 YFSETQ. The CDR3 reads CASSSLSQGLTNEKLFF. In DNA, the CDR3 is TGCGCCAGCAGCTCACTTAGTCAGGGGCTGACTAATGAAAAACTGTTTTTT.

As DNA, the CDR3 is TGCAGCGTTGAAGAGGGCAGCTCCTACGAGCAGTACTTC. Its protein is CSVEEGSSYEQYF. The rearrangement links TRBV29-1 to TRBJ2-7; D not certain. The CDR3 length is 13 residues. Germline V gives CDR1 SQVTM, CDR2 ANQGSEA. V was pared by 0 bases and J by 0 bases, with 6 bases between.

V and J are TRBV5-1 and TRBJ1-1, with 9 bases aligning to TRBD1. V shed 5 bases and J 7 bases; nucleotides not matched to a gene: 9. CDR3 length equals 14 residues. Looked up from germline, CDR1 is SGHRS and CDR2 is YFSETQ. CDR3 sequence: CASSSTGQGREAFF. The CDR3 nucleotides are TGCGCCAGCAGTTCTACCGGACAGGGGCGTGAAGCTTTCTTT.

The chain carries TRBV4-1 and TRBJ2-7, with a weak D call TRBD1 (5 bases). TRBJ2-1 matches the DNA end more closely, so the J call is doubtful. Germline V CDR1 and CDR2: MGHRA, YSYEKL. The CDR3 covers 14 residues. The DNA of the CDR3 is TGCGCCAGCAGCCAATTGACAGTACTCAATGAGCAGTTCTTC. As protein: CASSQLTVLNEQFF.